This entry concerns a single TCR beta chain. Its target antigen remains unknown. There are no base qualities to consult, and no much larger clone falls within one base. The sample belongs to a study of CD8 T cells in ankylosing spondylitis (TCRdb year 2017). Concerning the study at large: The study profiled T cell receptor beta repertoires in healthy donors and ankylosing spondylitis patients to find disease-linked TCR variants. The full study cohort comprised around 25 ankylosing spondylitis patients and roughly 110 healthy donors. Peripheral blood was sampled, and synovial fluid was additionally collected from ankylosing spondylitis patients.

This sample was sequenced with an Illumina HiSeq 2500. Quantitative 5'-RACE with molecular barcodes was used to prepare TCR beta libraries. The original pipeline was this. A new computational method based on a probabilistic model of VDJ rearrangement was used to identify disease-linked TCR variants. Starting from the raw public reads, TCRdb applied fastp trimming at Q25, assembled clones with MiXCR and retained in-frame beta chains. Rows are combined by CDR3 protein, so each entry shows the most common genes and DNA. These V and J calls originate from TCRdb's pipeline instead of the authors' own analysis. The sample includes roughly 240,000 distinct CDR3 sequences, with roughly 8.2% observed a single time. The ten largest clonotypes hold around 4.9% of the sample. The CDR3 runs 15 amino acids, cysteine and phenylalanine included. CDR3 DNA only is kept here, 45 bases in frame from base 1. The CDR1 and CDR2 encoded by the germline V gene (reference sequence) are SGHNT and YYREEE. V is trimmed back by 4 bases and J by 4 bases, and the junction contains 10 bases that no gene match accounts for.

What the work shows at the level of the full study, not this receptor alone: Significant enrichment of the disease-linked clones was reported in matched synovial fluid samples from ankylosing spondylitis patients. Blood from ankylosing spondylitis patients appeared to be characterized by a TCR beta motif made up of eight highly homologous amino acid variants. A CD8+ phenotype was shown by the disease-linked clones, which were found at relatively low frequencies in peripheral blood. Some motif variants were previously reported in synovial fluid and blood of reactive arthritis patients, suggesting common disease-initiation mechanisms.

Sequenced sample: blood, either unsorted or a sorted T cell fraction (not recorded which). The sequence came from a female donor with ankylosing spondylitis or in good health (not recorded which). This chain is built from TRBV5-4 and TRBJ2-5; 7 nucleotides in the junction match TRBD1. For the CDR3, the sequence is CASSLHNRGRETQYF. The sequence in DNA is TGTGCCAGCAGCCTCCACAACAGGGGACGAGAGACCCAGTACTTC.